The 8 T cell receptor beta chains presented below share a single source sample, sequenced in a study of patients and donors after allogeneic stem cell transplantation. In TCRdb, the RT-PCR reads were re-called with MiXCR into one record per CDR3 protein. The repertoire includes about 960,000 distinct CDR3 sequences, roughly 18% of them detected once, and 5.5% to 6.5% sits in the top ten. The sample consisted of blood, either unsorted or a sorted T cell fraction (not recorded which). Receptors originate from a human donor who was either an allogeneic HSCT recipient or a stem cell or donor lymphocyte infusion donor (not recorded which). It is not recorded whose cells these are; they may come from a transplant donor.

This clonotype has a handful of counts. This chain's CDR3 is CASSTQQGRGYTF. The CDR3 nucleotides are TGTGCCAGCAGCACACAACAGGGACGTGGCTACACCTTC. This chain uses TRBV11-2 with TRBJ1-2, with D possibly being TRBD1 (6 bases). V was pared by 5 bases and J by 7 bases, with 14 bases between. Germline lookup yields CDR1 SGHAT and CDR2 FQNNGV. This CDR3 has 13 amino acids. Variable domain in full (rest from reference TRBV11-2 and TRBJ1-2): EAGVAQSPRYKIIEKRQSVAFWCNPISGHATLYWYQQILGQGPKLLIQFQNNGVVDDSQLPKDRFSAERLKGVDSTLKIQPAKLEDSAVYLCASSTQQGRGYTFGSGTRLTVV.

This clonotype has more than one count but fewer than ten. V is TRBV6-2 or TRBV6-3 and J is TRBJ2-7; 8 nucleotides align to TRBD2. The V and J ends lost 4 bases and 7 bases, in that order; junction bases with no gene match: 12. Germline V gene lookup returns CDR1 MNHEY and CDR2 SVGEGT. The CDR3 spans 15 residues. CDR3 loop: CASSLYSGTAEEQYF. The CDR3 nucleotides read TGTGCCAGCAGTTTATATAGCGGGACTGCCGAGGAGCAGTACTTC.

A few counts support this clonotype. CDR3 residues: CASSGGYEETQYF. CDR3 nucleotides: TGTGCCAGCAGCGGGGGATACGAAGAGACCCAGTACTTC. The V call is TRBV9, the J call TRBJ2-5; no firm D call. The CDR3 sequence is 13 residues long. Trimming cost V 3 bases and J 3 bases, with 9 bases left between them. Germline CDR1 is SGDLS and CDR2 is YYNGEE. Together with reference TRBV9 and TRBJ2-5, the CDR3 gives the full variable domain: DSGVTQTPKHLITATGQRVTLRCSPRSGDLSVYWYQQSLDQGLQFLIQYYNGEERAKGNILERFSAQQFPDLHSELNLSSLELGDSALYFCASSGGYEETQYFGPGTRLLVL.

This clonotype has a handful of counts. The chain is built from TRBV4-3 and TRBJ2-7; D remains ambiguous. Germline lookup yields CDR1 LGHNA and CDR2 YSLEER. CDR3 length: 15 amino acids. The germline V and J ends were trimmed by 0 bases and 1 base, with 10 bases remaining between them. CDR3 loop: CASSQDSRVSYEQYF. CDR3 bases: TGCGCCAGCAGCCAAGACTCACGGGTTTCCTACGAGCAGTACTTC.

The chain employs TRBV11-2 and TRBJ1-1; D may be TRBD1 (5 bases). The germline V and J ends were trimmed by 5 bases and 6 bases, with 19 bases remaining between them. This CDR3 is built from 15 residues. Germline CDR1 SGHAT, CDR2 FQNNGV. CDR3 sequence: CASSGTWDSSPEAFF. The CDR3 coding sequence is TGTGCCAGCAGCGGAACGTGGGACTCTAGCCCTGAAGCTTTCTTT.

This clonotype has a count of ten or more. This chain uses TRBV7-2 with TRBJ2-3; 9 bases align to TRBD1. This CDR3 has 16 amino acids. Germline CDR1 reads SGHTA; CDR2 reads FQGNSA. The J segment lost 0 bases and the V segment lost 0 bases, leaving 1 base of the junction unmatched. As DNA, the CDR3 is TGTGCCAGCAGCTTAGCCGGGACAGGGAGCACAGATACGCAGTATTTT. Translated: CASSLAGTGSTDTQYF. The full variable domain, in which reference TRBV7-2 and TRBJ2-3 provide the parts outside the CDR3, is GAGVSQSPSNKVTEKGKDVELRCDPISGHTALYWYRQSLGQGLEFLIYFQGNSAPDKSGLPSDRFSAERTGGSVSTLTIQRTQQEDSAVYLCASSLAGTGSTDTQYFGPGTRLTVL.

This clonotype has just a few counts. The rearrangement joins TRBV7-6 to TRBJ1-6; weak D call: TRBD1 (6 bases). The CDR3 runs to 13 residues. Trimming removed 5 bases from V and 9 bases from J, with 11 bases in between. Germline CDR1 is SGHVS and CDR2 is FNYEAQ. In nucleotides, the CDR3 is TGTGCCAGCAGCCCGACAGGAGCTTCACCCCTCCACTTT. As protein: CASSPTGASPLHF.

V is TRBV5-6 and J is TRBJ2-1; the D is unclear. Germline V CDR1 and CDR2: SGHDT, YYEEEE. V was pared by 3 bases and J by 0 bases, with 10 bases between. The CDR3 loop spans 15 amino acids. The CDR3 spells CASSSYTLSYNEQFF. CDR3 coding DNA: TGTGCCAGCAGCTCGTACACCCTCTCCTACAATGAGCAGTTCTTC.